This paragraph reports one TCR beta chain. The antigen remains unidentified. The data are from a study of T-cell memory formation after mild COVID-19. Study as a whole: Among the donors, TCR clusters were largely specific to each donor. Whole-study results and caveats: The study detected some responding clones in pre-infection memory, suggesting cross-reactive memory joined. Contracting CD4+ clones sat mainly in CM and EM; CD8+ in EMRA.

TCR alpha and TCR beta cDNA libraries with sample barcodes and UMIs came from 5'RACE using constant-segment primers. In TCRdb, the 5' RACE reads were re-called with MiXCR into one record per CDR3 protein. The sample has more than 150,000 distinct CDR3 sequences, around 21% seen once. The source material was PBMCs or a T cell subset sorted from them (not recorded which). This sequence was found in an adult woman who had mild COVID-19 (a few samples of this study predate the infection). Cell type and time point are not known.

This CDR3 reads CASSLAGIGGIYNEQFF. CDR3 coding DNA: TGTGCCAGCAGCTTAGCGGGGATAGGGGGAATCTACAATGAGCAGTTCTTC. This chain links TRBV7-6 with TRBJ2-1; a possible D gene is TRBD1 (6 bases). Germline V CDR1 and CDR2: SGHVS, FNYEAQ. The CDR3 is 17 amino acids. Trimming took 0 bases from V and 3 from J, leaving 15 bases between them.